Shown below are 27 T cell receptor beta chains from a single sample sequenced in a study of post-analysis software for immune sequencing data. These receptors lack a known antigen. Notes on the study in general: Among a few TRBV segments more frequent in patients than controls were TRBV5-6, TRBV5-1 and TRBV20-1.

Every TCR beta cDNA library bore unique molecular identifiers. TCRdb passed the PCR reads through MiXCR, listing each CDR3 protein once. Here the sample spans about 540,000 distinct CDR3 sequences, roughly 34% being singletons. Source material: blood. These TCRs come from a girl aged 2-17 years with multiple sclerosis.

This clonotype has just a few counts. The V gene is TRBV6-2 or TRBV6-3, the J gene TRBJ2-5, with D unclear. Between the trimmed V and J ends, which lost 2 bases and 1 base, there was a span of 2 bases. Germline CDR1 is MNHEY and CDR2 is SVGEGT. The CDR3 is made up of 12 amino acids. CDR3 DNA: TGTGCCAGCAGTTACCCCCAAGAGACCCAGTACTTC. Translated, it gives CASSYPQETQYF.

This clonotype was detected many times. The chain combines TRBV15 with TRBJ2-4; D gene ambiguous. Trimming removed 0 bases at V and 10 bases at J, with 10 bases between. Germline V gives CDR1 LNHNV, CDR2 YYDKDF (reference sequence). The CDR3 is 13 amino acids. CDR3 region: CATSRDRVGIQYF. The CDR3 DNA reads as TGTGCCACCAGCAGAGATCGAGTGGGTATTCAGTACTTC.

This clonotype has just a few counts. V gene TRBV20-1 combines with J gene TRBJ2-5; TRBD2 matches at 9 bases. CDR1 and CDR2 from the germline V gene are DFQATT and SNEGSKA (reference sequence). V lost 5 bases, J lost 1 base, and 8 bases stayed unmatched. The CDR3 covers 15 residues. The CDR3 sequence is CSAGPLAGIQETQYF. CDR3 DNA: TGCAGTGCTGGACCTCTAGCGGGGATCCAAGAGACCCAGTACTTC.

Note on this clonotype: The junction shows a germline mismatch at one end, possibly a read error. This chain connects TRBV3-1 to TRBJ2-2; D gene ambiguous. Germline-derived CDR1 and CDR2 are LGHDT and YNNKEL (reference sequence). This CDR3 is 11 amino acids long. The CDR3 loop is CAGSHTGELFF. DNA of the CDR3: TGTGCCGGCAGCCACACCGGGGAGCTGTTTTTT.

DNA for the CDR3: TGCGCCAGCAGCGCCGGGACAGCGACCTCCTACGAGCAGTACTTC. Translation gives CASSAGTATSYEQYF. This rearrangement joins TRBV5-1 to TRBJ2-7; TRBD1 aligns across 7 bases. This CDR3 comprises 15 residues. Germline V CDR1 and CDR2: SGHRS, YFSETQ. V trimming: 4 bases; J trimming: 0 bases; junction bases outside the gene matches: 7.

The rearrangement links TRBV13 to TRBJ2-1; 7 positions match TRBD2. The CDR3 extends over 15 amino acids. V gave up 1 base and J gave up 8 bases; unmatched junction bases: 8. Germline loops: CDR1 PRHDT, CDR2 FYEKMQ (reference sequence). CDR3 DNA: TGTGCCAGCAGCTTAGAGCGGAGCGGGGCAGATGAGCAGTTCTTC. Its translation is CASSLERSGADEQFF.

This clonotype was detected once. The chain links TRBV29-1 to TRBJ1-2; TRBD1 matches at 7 bases. CDR1 is SQVTM and CDR2 is ANQGSEA in the germline V gene. The CDR3 sequence is 16 residues long. The V gene end was trimmed by 4 bases and the J gene end by 3 bases; junction bases not matched to a gene: 14. The CDR3 region has the DNA TGCAGCGTTGGGAACCGGTTGACAGGGAGTGACTATGGCTACACCTTC. Amino acid sequence: CSVGNRLTGSDYGYTF. The complete variable domain, with remaining parts taken from reference TRBV29-1 and TRBJ1-2, reads SAVISQKPSRDICQRGTSLTIQCQVDSQVTMMFWYRQQPGQSLTLIATANQGSEATYESGFVIDKFPISRPNLTFSTLTVSNMSPEDSSIYLCSVGNRLTGSDYGYTFGSGTRLTVV.

CDR3 protein: CASSLGDRTLSNQPQHF. The CDR3 DNA sequence: TGTGCCAGCAGTTTGGGGGACAGAACACTGAGCAATCAGCCCCAGCATTTT. The chain combines TRBV12-3 or TRBV12-4 with TRBJ1-5, with 7 bases fitting TRBD1. The CDR3 extends over 17 amino acids. J was trimmed by 1 base and V by 3 bases; bases with no gene match: 9.

This clonotype has just a few counts. V and J are TRBV28 and TRBJ2-3, with 7 bases matching TRBD1. With V trimmed by 6 bases and J by 5 bases, 8 bases remained unmatched. This CDR3 spans 14 amino acids. Germline V gene data show CDR1 as MDHEN and CDR2 as SYDVKM. DNA for the CDR3: TGTGCCAGCAGCTGGGACAGCGTGGAAGATACGCAGTATTTT. The encoded protein is CASSWDSVEDTQYF.

V usage is TRBV7-9 and J usage is TRBJ1-4; 7 bases agree with TRBD1. From germline, CDR1 is SEHNR and CDR2 FQNEAQ (reference sequence). V trimming: 1 base; J trimming: 1 base; junction bases outside the gene matches: 3. This CDR3 comprises 16 residues. CDR3 nucleotides: TGTGCCAGCAGCTTAGAAGGGGGCGGAACTAATGAAAAACTGTTTTTT. It is translated as CASSLEGGGTNEKLFF. Combining the CDR3 with reference TRBV7-9 and TRBJ1-4 gives the whole variable domain DTGVSQNPRHKITKRGQNVTFRCDPISEHNRLYWYRQTLGQGPEFLTYFQNEAQLEKSRLLSDRFSAERPKGSFSTLEIQRTEQGDSAMYLCASSLEGGGTNEKLFFGSGTQLSVL.

The gene calls are TRBV4-2 and TRBJ1-2, with 10 bases that match TRBD1. Per the germline V gene, CDR1 is LGHNA and CDR2 is YNFKEQ. The CDR3 totals 13 residues. V lost 5 bases to trimming and J lost 7 bases; unmatched junction nucleotides: 4. DNA of the CDR3: TGTGCCAGCAGCTCCCGGGACAGGGGTGGCTACACCTTC. It translates to CASSSRDRGGYTF.

This clonotype occurred a few times. The genes are TRBV5-6 and TRBJ2-1, with D perhaps matching TRBD1 (6 bases). CDR1 is SGHDT and CDR2 is YYEEEE in the germline V gene. The CDR3 length is 13 residues. V lost 3 bases and J lost 8, with 12 bases in between. The DNA for the CDR3 is TGTGCCAGCAGCTATGGGACATCGGATGAGCAGTTCTTC. It yields the protein CASSYGTSDEQFF. Based on the CDR3 plus reference TRBV5-6 and TRBJ2-1, the full variable domain is DAGVTQSPTHLIKTRGQQVTLRCSPKSGHDTVSWYQQALGQGPQFIFQYYEEEERQRGNFPDRFSGHQFPNYSSELNVNALLLGDSALYLCASSYGTSDEQFFGPGTRLTVL.

This clonotype was counted a few times. The V gene is TRBV7-6, the J gene TRBJ2-7; 8 bases are a match to TRBD1. The J segment lost 0 bases and the V segment lost 2 bases, leaving 3 bases of the junction unmatched. Germline V gene sequence: CDR1 SGHVS, CDR2 FNYEAQ. There are 15 residues in the CDR3. The CDR3 nucleotides read TGTGCCAGCAGCTTACCCAGGGGGCCCTCCTACGAGCAGTACTTC. Protein product: CASSLPRGPSYEQYF. The complete variable domain, with remaining parts taken from reference TRBV7-6 and TRBJ2-7, reads GAGVSQSPRYKVTKRGQDVALRCDPISGHVSLYWYRQALGQGPEFLTYFNYEAQQDKSGLPNDRFSAERPEGSISTLTIQRTEQRDSAMYRCASSLPRGPSYEQYFGPGTRLTVT.

The gene calls are TRBV4-2 and TRBJ2-2; 11 bases match TRBD2. Trimming at V came to 1 base and at J to 6 bases, leaving 16 bases not matched to a gene. The CDR3 runs to 20 residues. Germline assignment: CDR1 LGHNA and CDR2 YNFKEQ. CDR3 region: CASSQARRASGGSLAGELFF. CDR3 in DNA: TGTGCCAGCAGCCAAGCTCGACGGGCTAGCGGGGGGTCGTTGGCCGGGGAGCTGTTTTTT.

The chain employs TRBV24-1 and TRBJ1-2; D remains ambiguous. Trimming left V 2 bases short and J 8 bases short, with 8 bases between. Looked up from germline, CDR1 is KGHDR and CDR2 is SFDVKD. The CDR3 covers 12 residues. The CDR3 here is CATSDYTAGYTF. In nucleotides, the CDR3 is TGTGCCACCAGTGATTACACGGCCGGCTACACCTTC.

V is TRBV5-1 and J is TRBJ1-1; TRBD1 aligns across 8 bases. The V gene end was trimmed by 0 bases and the J gene end by 3 bases; junction bases not matched to a gene: 4. The CDR3 has 15 amino acids. Germline loops: CDR1 SGHRS, CDR2 YFSETQ. The CDR3 bases are TGCGCCAGCAGCTTGGGACAGGGGTCGTACACTGAAGCTTTCTTT. Translating it yields CASSLGQGSYTEAFF.

The chain links TRBV20-1 to TRBJ2-7; 15 bases line up with TRBD2. The CDR3 consists of 16 residues. In germline, CDR1 is DFQATT, CDR2 SNEGSKA (reference sequence). J gave up 7 bases and V 5 bases, and 12 bases lay outside the gene matches. CDR3 in DNA: TGCAGTGCTCGACGGACTAGCGGGGGGGTTTTCAATGAGCAGTACTTC. Translating gives CSARRTSGGVFNEQYF.

The table lists this clonotype with a few counts. A junction end diverges from the germline sequence, so it may reflect a read error. The chain combines TRBV3-1 with TRBJ2-5; TRBD2 is a possible D gene (7 bases). This CDR3 region has 13 residues. The germline CDR1 and CDR2 sequences are LGHDT and YNNKEL (reference sequence). CDR3 sequence: CTSRGGGIETQYF. CDR3 DNA: TGTACCAGCAGGGGCGGGGGTATTGAGACCCAGTACTTC.

V is TRBV5-1 and J is TRBJ1-2, with D perhaps matching TRBD1 (6 bases). Per the germline V gene, CDR1 is SGHRS and CDR2 is YFSETQ. The CDR3 is 15 amino acids. Trimming cost V 4 bases and J 4 bases, with 17 bases left between them. For the CDR3, the DNA is TGCGCCAGCAGCAAGCAGGGGCGAAACCTCTATGGCTACACCTTC. Translation gives CASSKQGRNLYGYTF.

Details on this clonotype: Being one base from a much bigger clone, this may be a read error. The rearrangement links TRBV20-1 to TRBJ2-1; TRBD2 aligns across 12 bases. The CDR3 runs 18 residues. In germline, CDR1 is DFQATT, CDR2 SNEGSKA (reference sequence). With 6 bases clipped from V and 2 bases from J, the junction kept 14 bases outside the gene matches. The CDR3 loop is CSAPTSGGSFSPYNEQFF. The CDR3 DNA follows: TGCAGTGCCCCGACTAGCGGGGGCTCCTTCAGCCCCTACAATGAGCAGTTCTTC.

In DNA, the CDR3 is TGTGCCAGCTCACCACCGGGGGGCCACGGCACTGAAGCTTTCTTT. This codes for CASSPPGGHGTEAFF. V usage is TRBV18 and J usage is TRBJ1-1, with D perhaps TRBD1 (6 bases). Trimming removed 0 bases at V and 4 bases at J, with 12 bases between. This CDR3 is 15 amino acids long. Germline CDR1 KGHSH, CDR2 LQKENI.

J is TRBJ2-3 and V is TRBV5-1; D not resolved. CDR1 SGHRS and CDR2 YFSETQ come from the germline V gene. V dropped 3 bases and J dropped 3 bases, with 20 bases sitting between them. The CDR3 has 17 residues. The CDR3 loop is CASSWTNNRIGTDTQYF. The CDR3 bases are TGCGCCAGCAGCTGGACGAACAACCGGATTGGTACAGATACGCAGTATTTT.

This clonotype was recorded a few times. V usage is TRBV5-1 and J usage is TRBJ2-1; weak D call: TRBD2 (5 bases). The CDR3 runs 14 residues. V was trimmed by 0 bases and J by 14 bases, leaving 18 bases between them. Looked up from germline, CDR1 is SGHRS and CDR2 is YFSETQ. Written as DNA, the CDR3 is TGCGCCAGCAGCTTGGTTACTAGTCATCTAGGCGAGTTCTTC. Protein: CASSLVTSHLGEFF.

There are a few counts of this clonotype. This chain connects TRBV4-1 to TRBJ2-7; D remains ambiguous. Trimming cost V 2 bases and J 7 bases, with 12 bases left between them. CDR1 and CDR2 (germline): MGHRA, YSYEKL. The CDR3 is 13 amino acids. The CDR3 DNA sequence: TGCGCCAGCAGCCAAAACCTTTTGGAAGAGCAGTACTTC. Amino acids: CASSQNLLEEQYF.

V is TRBV2 and J is TRBJ2-3; TRBD2 aligns across 8 bases. Germline loops: CDR1 SNHLY, CDR2 FYNNEI. The J segment lost 4 bases and the V segment lost 3 bases, leaving 6 bases of the junction unmatched. The CDR3 is 15 amino acids. The DNA for the CDR3 is TGTGCCAGCAGTGAGGGGGGACTAGTGTCAGATACGCAGTATTTT. Protein sequence: CASSEGGLVSDTQYF.

The V call is TRBV3-1, the J call TRBJ2-5; 9 bases are a match to TRBD1. The CDR3 is 13 amino acids. With V trimmed by 9 bases and J by 3 bases, 5 bases remained unmatched. Germline assignment: CDR1 LGHDT and CDR2 YNNKEL (reference sequence). The CDR3 region has the DNA TGTGCCAGTGAACGGGACAGGGAAGAGACCCAGTACTTC. Its protein product is CASERDREETQYF.

In this sample, this clonotype turned up a few times. V usage is TRBV12-3 or TRBV12-4 and J usage is TRBJ2-7; 7 positions agree with TRBD2. V shed 3 bases and J 2 bases; nucleotides not matched to a gene: 13. The CDR3 has 17 amino acids. CDR3 DNA sequence: TGTGCCAGCAGTTTTTCGTCCCGGGGGGTTTCGCCCTACGAGCAGTACTTC. Encoded protein: CASSFSSRGVSPYEQYF.